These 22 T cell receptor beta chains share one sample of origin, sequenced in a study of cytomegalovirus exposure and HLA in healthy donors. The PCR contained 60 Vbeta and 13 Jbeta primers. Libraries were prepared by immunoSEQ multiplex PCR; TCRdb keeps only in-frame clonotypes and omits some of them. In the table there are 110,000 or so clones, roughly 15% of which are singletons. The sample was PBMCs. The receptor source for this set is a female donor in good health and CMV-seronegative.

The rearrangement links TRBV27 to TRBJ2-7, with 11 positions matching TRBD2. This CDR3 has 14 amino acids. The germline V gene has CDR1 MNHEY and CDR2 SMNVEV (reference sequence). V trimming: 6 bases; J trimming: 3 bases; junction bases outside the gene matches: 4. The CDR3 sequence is CASRASGRNYEQYF. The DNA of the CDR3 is TGTGCCAGCAGAGCTAGCGGGAGGAACTACGAGCAGTACTTC.

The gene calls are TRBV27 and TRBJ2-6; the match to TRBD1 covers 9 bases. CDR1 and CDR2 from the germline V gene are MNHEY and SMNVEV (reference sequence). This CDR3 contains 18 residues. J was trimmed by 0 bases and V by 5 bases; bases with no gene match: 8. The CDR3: CASSPRDRDYSGANVLTF. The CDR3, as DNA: TGTGCCAGCAGTCCTAGGGACAGGGATTACTCTGGGGCCAACGTCCTGACTTTC. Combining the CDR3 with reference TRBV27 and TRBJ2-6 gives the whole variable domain EAQVTQNPRYLITVTGKKLTVTCSQNMNHEYMSWYRQDPGLGLRQIYYSMNVEVTDKGDVPEGYKVSRKEKRNFPLILESPSPNQTSLYFCASSPRDRDYSGANVLTFGAGSRLTVL.

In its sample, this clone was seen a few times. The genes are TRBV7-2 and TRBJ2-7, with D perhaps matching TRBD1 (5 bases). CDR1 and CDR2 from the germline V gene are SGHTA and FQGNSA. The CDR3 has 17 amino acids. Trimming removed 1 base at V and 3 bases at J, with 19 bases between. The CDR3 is CASSLGVQGIISYEQYF. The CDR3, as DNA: TGTGCCAGCAGCTTAGGAGTTCAGGGAATAATTAGCTACGAGCAGTACTTC.

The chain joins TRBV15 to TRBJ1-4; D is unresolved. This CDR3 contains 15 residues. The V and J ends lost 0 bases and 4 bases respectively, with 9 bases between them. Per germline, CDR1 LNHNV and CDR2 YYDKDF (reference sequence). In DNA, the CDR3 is TGTGCCACCAGCAGAGATCTGGCGGTTAATGAAAAACTGTTTTTT. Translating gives CATSRDLAVNEKLFF.

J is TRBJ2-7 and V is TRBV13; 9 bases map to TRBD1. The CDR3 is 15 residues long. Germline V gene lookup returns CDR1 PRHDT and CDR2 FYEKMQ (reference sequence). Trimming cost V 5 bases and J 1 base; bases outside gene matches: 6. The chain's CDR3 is CASSPRTGASYEQYF. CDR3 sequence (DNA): TGTGCCAGCAGCCCACGGACAGGGGCGTCCTACGAGCAGTACTTC.

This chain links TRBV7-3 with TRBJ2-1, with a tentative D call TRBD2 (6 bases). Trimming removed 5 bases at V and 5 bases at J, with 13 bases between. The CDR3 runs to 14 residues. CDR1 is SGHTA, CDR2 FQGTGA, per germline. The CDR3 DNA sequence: TGTGCCAGCAGCCAATCCGGGGGAAACAATGAGCAGTTCTTC. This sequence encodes CASSQSGGNNEQFF.

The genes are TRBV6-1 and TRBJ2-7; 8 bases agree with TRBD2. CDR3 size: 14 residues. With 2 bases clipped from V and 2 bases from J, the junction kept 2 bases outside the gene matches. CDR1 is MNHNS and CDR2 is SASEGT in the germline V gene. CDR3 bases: TGTGCCAGCAGTGAAAGCGGGAGTACCTACGAGCAGTACTTC. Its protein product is CASSESGSTYEQYF.

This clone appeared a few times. For the CDR3, the DNA is TGTGCCAGCAGCTTAGCCCTAGCGGGGGGCTCTGGAAACACCATATATTTT. This translates into CASSLALAGGSGNTIYF. The V call is TRBV7-6, the J call TRBJ1-3, with D possibly being TRBD1 (5 bases). The V end lost 0 bases, the J end lost 0 bases, and 12 bases lay between the germline ends. The CDR3 runs 17 residues. Germline CDR1 and CDR2: SGHVS and FNYEAQ.

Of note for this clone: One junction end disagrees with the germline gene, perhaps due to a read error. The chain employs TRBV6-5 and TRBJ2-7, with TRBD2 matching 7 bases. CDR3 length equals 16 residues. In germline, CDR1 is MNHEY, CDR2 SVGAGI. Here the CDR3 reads CTSSYGGIQSEAEQYF. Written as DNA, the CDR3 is TGTACCAGCAGTTACGGGGGGATCCAATCCGAAGCCGAGCAGTACTTC.

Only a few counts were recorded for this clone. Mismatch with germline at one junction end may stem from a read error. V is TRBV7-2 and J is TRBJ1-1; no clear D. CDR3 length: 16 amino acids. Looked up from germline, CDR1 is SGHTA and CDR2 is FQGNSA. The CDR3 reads CASSLGARVMNTEAFF. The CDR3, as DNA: TGTGCCAGCAGCTTAGGCGCACGGGTGATGAATACTGAAGCTTTCTTT.

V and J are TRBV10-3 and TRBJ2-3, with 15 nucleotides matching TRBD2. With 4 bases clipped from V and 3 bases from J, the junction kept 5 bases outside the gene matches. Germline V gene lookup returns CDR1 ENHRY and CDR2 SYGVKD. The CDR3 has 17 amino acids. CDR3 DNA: TGTGCCATCAGTGGGACTAGCGGGGGGGCCTCAACAGATACGCAGTATTTT. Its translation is CAISGTSGGASTDTQYF.

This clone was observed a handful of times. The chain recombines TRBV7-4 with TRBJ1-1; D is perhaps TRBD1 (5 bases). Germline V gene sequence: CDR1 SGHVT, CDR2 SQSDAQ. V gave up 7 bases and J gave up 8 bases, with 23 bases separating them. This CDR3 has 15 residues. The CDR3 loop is CASIPMGHWIWEAFF. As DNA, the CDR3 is TGTGCCAGCATCCCAATGGGGCACTGGATATGGGAAGCTTTCTTT.

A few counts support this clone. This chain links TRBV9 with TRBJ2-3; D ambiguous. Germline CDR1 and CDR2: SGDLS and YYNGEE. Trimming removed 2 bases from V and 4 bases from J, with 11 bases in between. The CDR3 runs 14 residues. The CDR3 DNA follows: TGTGCCAGCAGCGTCGGTCCTATACCAGATACGCAGTATTTT. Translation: CASSVGPIPDTQYF.

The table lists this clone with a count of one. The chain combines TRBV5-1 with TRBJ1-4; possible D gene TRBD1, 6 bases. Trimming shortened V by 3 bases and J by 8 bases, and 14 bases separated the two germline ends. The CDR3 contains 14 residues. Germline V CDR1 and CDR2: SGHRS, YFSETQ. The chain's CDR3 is CASSSQGVGEKLFF. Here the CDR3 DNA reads TGCGCCAGCAGCTCACAGGGTGTAGGGGAAAAACTGTTTTTT.

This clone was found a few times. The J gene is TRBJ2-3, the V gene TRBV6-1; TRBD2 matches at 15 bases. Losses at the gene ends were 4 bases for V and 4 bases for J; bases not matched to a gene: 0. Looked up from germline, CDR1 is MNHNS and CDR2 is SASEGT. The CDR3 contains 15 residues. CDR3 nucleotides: TGTGCCAGCAGTGGGACTAGCGGGGGGGCAGATACGCAGTATTTT. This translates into CASSGTSGGADTQYF.

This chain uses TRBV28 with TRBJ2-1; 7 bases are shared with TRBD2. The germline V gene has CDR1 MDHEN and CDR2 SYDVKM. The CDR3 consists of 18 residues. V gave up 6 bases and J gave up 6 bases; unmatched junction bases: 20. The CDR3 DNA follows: TGTGCCAGCAGCAGCCCCCCTAGCGTTGGGAGGGCCGTCAATGAGCAGTTCTTC. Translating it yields CASSSPPSVGRAVNEQFF.

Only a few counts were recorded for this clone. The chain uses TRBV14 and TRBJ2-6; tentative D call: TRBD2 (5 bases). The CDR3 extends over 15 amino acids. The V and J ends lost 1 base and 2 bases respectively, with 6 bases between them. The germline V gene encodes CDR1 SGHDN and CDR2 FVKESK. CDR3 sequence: CASSQGTPGANVLTF. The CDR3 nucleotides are TGTGCCAGCAGCCAAGGGACTCCTGGGGCCAACGTCCTGACTTTC.

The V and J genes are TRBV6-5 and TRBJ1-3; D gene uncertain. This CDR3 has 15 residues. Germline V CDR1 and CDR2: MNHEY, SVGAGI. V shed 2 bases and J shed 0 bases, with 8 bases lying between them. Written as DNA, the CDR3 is TGTGCCAGCAGTTACAGCGGAATCTCTGGAAACACCATATATTTT. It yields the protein CASSYSGISGNTIYF.

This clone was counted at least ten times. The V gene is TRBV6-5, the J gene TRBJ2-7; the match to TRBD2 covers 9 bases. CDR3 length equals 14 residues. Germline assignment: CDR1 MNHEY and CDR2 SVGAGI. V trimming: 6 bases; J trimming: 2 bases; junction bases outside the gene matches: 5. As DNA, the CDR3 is TGTGCCAGCAGGGGAGCGGGGGGCGCCTACGAGCAGTACTTC. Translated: CASRGAGGAYEQYF.

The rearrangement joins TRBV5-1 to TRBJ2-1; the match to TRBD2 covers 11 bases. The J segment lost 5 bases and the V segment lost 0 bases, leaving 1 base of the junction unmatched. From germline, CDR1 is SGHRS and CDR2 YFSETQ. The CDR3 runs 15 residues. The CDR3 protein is CASSLATSGDNEQFF. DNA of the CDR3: TGCGCCAGCAGCTTGGCGACTAGCGGGGACAATGAGCAGTTCTTC.

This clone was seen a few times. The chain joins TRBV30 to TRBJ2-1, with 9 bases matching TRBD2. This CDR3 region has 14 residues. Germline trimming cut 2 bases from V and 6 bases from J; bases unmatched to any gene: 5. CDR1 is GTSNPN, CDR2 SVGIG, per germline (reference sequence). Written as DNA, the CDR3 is TGTGCCTGGAGTTTTGCGGGAGGGCGCAATGAGCAGTTCTTC. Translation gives CAWSFAGGRNEQFF. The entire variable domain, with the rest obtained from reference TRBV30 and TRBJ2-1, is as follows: SQTIHQWPATLVQPVGSPLSLECTVEGTSNPNLYWYRQAAGRGLQLLFYSVGIGQISSEVPQNLSASRPQDRQFILSSKKLLLSDSGFYLCAWSFAGGRNEQFFGPGTRLTVL.

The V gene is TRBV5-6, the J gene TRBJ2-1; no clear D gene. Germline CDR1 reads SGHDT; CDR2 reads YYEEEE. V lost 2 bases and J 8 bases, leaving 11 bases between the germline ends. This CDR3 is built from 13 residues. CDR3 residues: CASSFPPSDEQFF. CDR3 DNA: TGTGCCAGCAGCTTTCCGCCTTCGGATGAGCAGTTCTTC.